These 29 T cell receptor beta chains originate from one sample sequenced in a study of shared clonotypes between healthy human individuals. CD45RO negativity and positive selection for CCR7 defined naive CD8 cells, a population that excluded terminally differentiated effector memory CD45RA+ cells. Using immunoSEQ multiplex PCR, the repertoire was profiled, and TCRdb retains in-frame clones only, with some absent. The data hold around 2,000,000 clones, with 85% to 95% observed a single time. Sequenced input: naive CD8+ T cells sorted from blood. The receptors stem from a man younger than 35 in good health.

There are a few counts of this clone. The sample contains more than one DNA sequence encoding this CDR3. The genes are TRBV7-9 and TRBJ1-1; 8 bases align to TRBD1. Germline V CDR1 and CDR2: SEHNR, FQNEAQ (reference sequence). The CDR3 loop spans 12 amino acids. Trimming at V came to 6 bases and at J to 5 bases, leaving 2 bases not matched to a gene. DNA of the CDR3: TGTGCCAGCAGTACAGGGGGTACTGAAGCTTTCTTT. This gives the protein CASSTGGTEAFF.

Worth noting for this clone: The sample contains more than one DNA sequence encoding this CDR3. CDR3 residues: CASSVEAGGYEQYF. The CDR3 DNA is TGTGCCAGCAGCGTAGAAGCGGGCGGCTACGAGCAGTACTTC. The chain uses TRBV9 and TRBJ2-7; TRBD2 is a possible D gene (6 bases). Germline V CDR1 and CDR2: SGDLS, YYNGEE. There are 14 residues in the CDR3. V lost 0 bases, J lost 3 bases, and 10 bases lay in between.

J is TRBJ2-3 and V is TRBV29-1; D might be TRBD1 or TRBD2, each matching 5 bases. The germline gives CDR1 SQVTM, CDR2 ANQGSEA. V lost 6 bases, J lost 1 base, and 14 bases lay in between. The CDR3 extends over 14 amino acids. The CDR3 protein is CSVIRVGGTDTQYF. The CDR3 DNA sequence: TGCAGCGTAATCCGGGTGGGGGGCACAGATACGCAGTATTTT.

This clone was detected only once. The gene calls are TRBV4-1 and TRBJ2-7, with D possibly being TRBD1 (6 bases). The length of the CDR3 is 14 residues. With 3 bases removed from V and 3 bases from J, the gap between germline ends came to 12 bases. Germline CDR1 reads MGHRA; CDR2 reads YSYEKL. Here the CDR3 DNA reads TGCGCCAGCAGCCAGACCGAACAGGGCTACGAGCAGTACTTC. Amino acids: CASSQTEQGYEQYF.

The chain combines TRBV29-1 with TRBJ1-2; D remains ambiguous. The CDR3 spans 12 residues. CDR1 and CDR2 (germline): SQVTM, ANQGSEA. V lost 2 bases and J 4 bases, leaving 8 bases between the germline ends. Written as DNA, the CDR3 is TGCAGCGTTGAATCTAATAGCTATGGCTACACCTTC. It encodes CSVESNSYGYTF.

This clone was counted a single time. The CDR3 coding sequence is TGTGCCATCAGTGAGTCGGGACTCTATTACGAGCAGTACTTC. Amino acids: CAISESGLYYEQYF. The chain uses TRBV10-3 and TRBJ2-7; a possible D gene is TRBD2 (6 bases). The CDR3 loop spans 14 amino acids. Trimming removed 0 bases from V and 4 bases from J, with 10 bases in between. Germline V gene data show CDR1 as ENHRY and CDR2 as SYGVKD.

Points on this clone: This may be a read error: a much more frequent sequence differs by one nucleotide. In the same sample, other DNA sequences code for this CDR3. CDR3 loop: CASSLESSYEQYF. Here the CDR3 DNA reads TGTGCCAGCAGCTTAGAAAGCTCCTACGAGCAGTACTTC. This chain links TRBV7-2 with TRBJ2-7; D not certain. The germline CDR1 and CDR2 sequences are SGHTA and FQGNSA. The CDR3 has 13 amino acids. The ends were cut back, 1 base at V and 0 bases at J, with 4 bases in the middle.

The J gene is TRBJ2-1, the V gene TRBV9, with TRBD2 matching 10 bases. Germline V CDR1 and CDR2: SGDLS, YYNGEE. The ends lost 3 bases at V and 5 bases at J; junction bases unmatched: 5. This CDR3 is built from 15 residues. This CDR3 is CASSASSGGNNEQFF. The CDR3 region has the DNA TGTGCCAGCAGCGCGTCTAGCGGGGGTAACAATGAGCAGTTCTTC.

The chain uses TRBV15 and TRBJ2-1; no firm D call. The ends were cut back, 0 bases at V and 6 bases at J, with 6 bases in the middle. Germline CDR1 LNHNV, CDR2 YYDKDF (reference sequence). CDR3 length equals 13 residues. The CDR3 DNA follows: TGTGCCACCAGCAGAGATCATGTCAATGAGCAGTTCTTC. As protein: CATSRDHVNEQFF.

This clone was detected only once. The V call is TRBV6-5, the J call TRBJ2-6; D remains unclear. V shed 0 bases and J shed 2 bases, with 8 bases lying between them. Germline V CDR1 and CDR2: MNHEY, SVGAGI. There are 16 residues in the CDR3. CDR3 in DNA: TGTGCCAGCAGTTACTCGACACAGACTGGGGCCAACGTCCTGACTTTC. It encodes CASSYSTQTGANVLTF.

J is TRBJ1-2 and V is TRBV4-1; D unresolved. The CDR3 extends over 14 amino acids. Trimming cost V 0 bases and J 4 bases, with 9 bases left between them. CDR1 MGHRA and CDR2 YSYEKL come from the germline V gene. The CDR3 protein is CASSQDSASYGYTF. CDR3 DNA sequence: TGCGCCAGCAGCCAAGACTCGGCCTCCTATGGCTACACCTTC.

The rearrangement joins TRBV4-2 to TRBJ2-2; D unclear. Trimming shortened V by 5 bases and J by 7 bases, and 14 bases separated the two germline ends. The CDR3 has 14 amino acids. Germline assignment: CDR1 LGHNA and CDR2 YNFKEQ. CDR3 sequence (DNA): TGTGCCAGCAGCTACTCACGTCTGGTCGGGGAGCTGTTTTTT. Translating gives CASSYSRLVGELFF.

V and J are TRBV11-2 and TRBJ1-6, with no clear D. This CDR3 region has 13 residues. CDR1 is SGHAT and CDR2 is FQNNGV in the germline V gene. Trimming pared 0 bases from V and 9 bases from J, leaving 6 bases between. In DNA form, the CDR3 reads TGTGCCAGCAGCTTAGACCCTAGTTCACCCCTCCACTTT. Its protein product is CASSLDPSSPLHF.

The chain recombines TRBV29-1 with TRBJ2-7; D is ambiguous. The CDR3 totals 12 residues. Germline V gives CDR1 SQVTM, CDR2 ANQGSEA. V dropped 8 bases and J dropped 1 base, with 12 bases sitting between them. CDR3 region: CSRLFSSYEQYF. CDR3 sequence (DNA): TGCAGCAGGCTGTTCAGTTCCTACGAGCAGTACTTC.

The J gene is TRBJ2-5, the V gene TRBV11-2, with D perhaps given as TRBD1 or TRBD2 (5 bases each). Per the germline V gene, CDR1 is SGHAT and CDR2 is FQNNGV. Trimming removed 7 bases at V and 3 bases at J, with 12 bases between. CDR3 length: 13 amino acids. Here the CDR3 reads CASIEGLEETQYF. The CDR3 nucleotides are TGTGCCAGCATCGAGGGGCTCGAAGAGACCCAGTACTTC.

In the case of this clone: Other DNA sequences within the sample encode an identical CDR3. This CDR3 reads CASSLALAGYNEQFF. CDR3 nucleotide sequence: TGTGCCAGCAGCTTAGCGCTAGCGGGTTACAATGAGCAGTTCTTC. This rearrangement joins TRBV11-2 to TRBJ2-1, with TRBD2 identical over 8 bases. Per germline, CDR1 SGHAT and CDR2 FQNNGV. Trimming at V came to 1 base and at J to 4 bases, leaving 3 bases not matched to a gene. The CDR3 contains 15 residues.

The chain has TRBV9 and TRBJ2-5, with 7 bases matching TRBD1. The CDR3 extends over 15 amino acids. J was trimmed by 1 base and V by 0 bases; bases with no gene match: 3. Germline V gene lookup returns CDR1 SGDLS and CDR2 YYNGEE. CDR3 sequence (DNA): TGTGCCAGCAGCGTAGGAGGGGGCTTCCAAGAGACCCAGTACTTC. Translation: CASSVGGGFQETQYF.

This rearrangement joins TRBV10-3 to TRBJ2-7; unclear D gene. Germline V CDR1 and CDR2: ENHRY, SYGVKD. The CDR3 consists of 13 residues. V was pared by 5 bases and J by 2 bases, with 10 bases between. The CDR3 DNA sequence: TGTGCCATCAGTCCTGACGAGACCTACGAGCAGTACTTC. Amino acids: CAISPDETYEQYF.

This clone has only a few counts. The chain joins TRBV5-5 to TRBJ2-5, with D uncertain. The germline CDR1 and CDR2 sequences are SGHKS and YYEKEE (reference sequence). V was trimmed by 4 bases and J by 4 bases, leaving 14 bases between them. This CDR3 has 14 amino acids. This CDR3 is CASSPPRLRETQYF. CDR3 DNA sequence: TGTGCCAGCAGCCCACCTAGGTTAAGAGAGACCCAGTACTTC.

The chain combines TRBV5-4 with TRBJ2-7, with D maybe TRBD2 (6 bases). Trimming took off 1 base at V and 10 bases at J, with 15 bases between the two ends. The germline V gene encodes CDR1 SGHNT and CDR2 YYREEE (reference sequence). The CDR3 runs to 13 residues. CDR3 DNA: TGTGCCAGCAGCTTGTATTGGGGGGACTCCCAGTACTTC. Amino acid sequence: CASSLYWGDSQYF.

V is TRBV10-3 and J is TRBJ2-5; 13 bases match TRBD2. Germline values: CDR1 ENHRY, CDR2 SYGVKD. The CDR3 runs 17 residues. V gave up 4 bases and J gave up 2 bases; unmatched junction bases: 7. CDR3 nucleotides: TGTGCCATCAGTGGACTAGCGGGAGGCCGAATGCAAGAGACCCAGTACTTC. It codes for CAISGLAGGRMQETQYF.

A remark on this clone: Different DNA sequences within this sample yield the same CDR3. The chain links TRBV11-2 to TRBJ2-1; TRBD2 aligns across 8 bases. The CDR3 length is 15 residues. Germline CDR1 is SGHAT and CDR2 is FQNNGV. V shed 3 bases, J shed 1 base, and the junction held 2 bases outside the gene matches. The CDR3 protein is CASSLAGGSYNEQFF. The CDR3 nucleotides are TGTGCCAGCAGCTTGGCGGGAGGTTCCTACAATGAGCAGTTCTTC.

The chain is built from TRBV18 and TRBJ2-5; 9 nucleotides line up with TRBD1. V lost 6 bases to trimming and J lost 5 bases; unmatched junction nucleotides: 4. Germline CDR1 KGHSH, CDR2 LQKENI. The CDR3 has 13 amino acids. CDR3 sequence reads: CASSLDRGETQYF. DNA for the CDR3: TGTGCCAGCTCGCTGGACAGGGGCGAGACCCAGTACTTC.

A note on this clone: Other nucleotide sequences from this sample produce the same CDR3. The V gene is TRBV4-1, the J gene TRBJ2-7; D remains unclear. Trimming took 1 base from V and 1 from J, leaving 5 bases between them. Germline-derived CDR1 and CDR2 are MGHRA and YSYEKL. The CDR3 covers 13 residues. CDR3 bases: TGCGCCAGCAGCCAAGTTTCTTCCTACGAGCAGTACTTC. Encoded protein: CASSQVSSYEQYF.

J is TRBJ2-3 and V is TRBV21-1; the D call in the table, TRBD2, was not verified against the DNA. TRBV21-1 is annotated as a pseudogene. This CDR3 is 17 amino acids long. The CDR3 is CASSTSWTSGRANTQYF. The DNA of the CDR3 is TGTGCCAGCAGCACCAGCTGGACTAGCGGGAGGGCAAATACGCAGTATTTT.

The J gene is TRBJ2-1, the V gene TRBV10-3, with TRBD2 matching over 7 bases. Germline CDR1 reads ENHRY; CDR2 reads SYGVKD. The CDR3 loop spans 13 amino acids. Trimming at V came to 2 bases and at J to 8 bases, leaving 3 bases not matched to a gene. CDR3 DNA: TGTGCCATCAGTGAGAGCCTAGCGGATGAGCAGTTCTTC. Encoded protein: CAISESLADEQFF.

This clone is a singleton in its sample. The chain recombines TRBV27 with TRBJ1-5; maybe TRBD1 (6 bases). The CDR3 is made up of 16 amino acids. V was cut by 5 bases and J by 0 bases, with 14 bases left in between. Germline CDR1 and CDR2: MNHEY and SMNVEV (reference sequence). The CDR3 sequence: CASSPYRVPSNQPQHF. In nucleotides, the CDR3 is TGTGCCAGCAGTCCTTACAGGGTCCCTAGCAATCAGCCCCAGCATTTT.

This chain connects TRBV5-4 to TRBJ1-1, with D possibly being TRBD1 (6 bases). This CDR3 has 14 amino acids. CDR1 SGHNT and CDR2 YYREEE come from the germline V gene (reference sequence). V lost 4 bases to trimming and J lost 3 bases, with 13 bases between them. DNA for the CDR3: TGTGCCAGCAGCCCGAACAGGGTTGACACTGAAGCTTTCTTT. Translation gives CASSPNRVDTEAFF.

The chain links TRBV30 to TRBJ2-2; D call uncertain. From germline, CDR1 is GTSNPN and CDR2 SVGIG (reference sequence). Deletions cut 3 bases from V and 1 base from J, with 15 bases between. The CDR3 runs to 16 residues. CDR3 in DNA: TGTGCCTGGAGGGTCCGGGCAGAGAGGAACACCGGGGAGCTGTTTTTT. It yields the protein CAWRVRAERNTGELFF.